The present entry profiles one TCR beta chain with its context. Without the conserved terminal phenylalanine or tryptophan, this CDR3 likely stems from a read error. The limits of the CDR3 on the DNA are not certain, so only TCRdb's listed CDR3 is given. The data originate from a study of metastatic and nonmetastatic thyroid tumors. No patient received treatment before thyroid surgery. With MiXCR, TCRdb called clones anew from the PCR reads. The table shows about 20,000 clones, with about 15% occurring only once. The CDR3 spans 8 residues, counting both ends. Germline V gene sequence: CDR1 SEHNR, CDR2 FQNEAQ (reference sequence).

This clonotype was sampled from a female donor with papillary thyroid cancer or a benign thyroid nodule (not recorded which). Some clones in this sample may be carry-over from other donors' samples. Sequenced material: blood. The chain employs TRBV7-9 and TRBJ2-5; the table calls TRBD2, which could not be checked here. CDR3 sequence reads: CASSSLAG.